This section outlines one TCR beta chain sequence together with its context. The target antigen is unknown. The PCR ran on 60 Vbeta and 13 Jbeta primers. Clones were read by immunoSEQ multiplex PCR, and TCRdb kept only the in-frame ones, dropping some. The table shows roughly 100,000 clones, with roughly three quarters occurring only once. The data are from a study of cytomegalovirus exposure and HLA in healthy donors. Study outcomes and limitations: A missense variant in DCLRE1C was later tied to TCR beta V- and J-gene trimming.

Germline assignment: CDR1 MDHEN and CDR2 SYDVKM. Between the trimmed V and J ends, which lost 8 bases and 0 bases, there was a span of 5 bases. The CDR3 spans 13 residues. This receptor was obtained from a male donor in good health and CMV-seropositive. Sequenced material: PBMCs. This sequence joins TRBV28 and TRBJ2-6; D not certain. CDR3 coding DNA: TGTGCCAGCCTTAACTCTGGGGCCAACGTCCTGACTTTC. Its translation: CASLNSGANVLTF. Together with reference TRBV28 and TRBJ2-6, the CDR3 gives the full variable domain: DVKVTQSSRYLVKRTGEKVFLECVQDMDHENMFWYRQDPGLGLRLIYFSYDVKMKEKGDIPEGYSVSREKKERFSLILESASTNQTSMYLCASLNSGANVLTFGAGSRLTVL.